Listed below are T cell receptor beta chains from one sample, sequenced in a study of graft-versus-host responses after intestinal transplantation. Method: immunoSEQ multiplex PCR; TCRdb's copy keeps in-frame clones and lacks some. The repertoire consists of roughly 14,000 clones, with roughly 81% occurring once and the leading ten covering under 3.5%. Sequencing was performed on ileum tissue, taken 14 days after transplant. All receptors derive from a human patient who received an intestinal transplant, so some T cells may come from the graft donor. Both conserved end residues are part of each CDR3. Each record gives: J gene, clone size, D gene, V gene, CDR3 protein, CDR3 DNA. A D gene is named only where the DNA matches it firmly. A row's size may be missing; if present it is once, few, many or a size class.

>TRBJ2-2|once|NA|TRBV28
CASSPHRELFF
TGTGCCAGCAGCCCCCATAGGGAGCTGTTTTTT
>TRBJ1-6|NA|TRBD1|TRBV6-6
CASSYTGGYNSPLHF
TGTGCCAGCAGTTACACAGGGGGCTATAATTCACCCCTCCACTTT
>TRBJ2-3|NA|NA|TRBV5-1
CASSQILQGSDTQYF
TGCGCCAGCAGCCAAATATTACAGGGTTCGGATACGCAGTATTTT
>TRBJ2-2|NA|NA|TRBV27
CASSVNTGELFF
TGTGCCAGCAGTGTAAACACCGGGGAGCTGTTTTTT
>TRBJ1-6|NA|NA|TRBV19
CASSLGGAGSPLHF
TGTGCCAGTAGTCTCGGGGGCGCCGGGTCACCCCTCCACTTT
>TRBJ2-1|NA|TRBD2|TRBV5-8
CASSFAGGNEQFF
TGTGCCAGCAGCTTTGCGGGAGGAAATGAGCAGTTCTTC
>TRBJ2-5|NA|NA|TRBV13
CASSSLGREETQYF
TGTGCCAGCAGCTCCCTGGGTAGAGAAGAGACCCAGTACTTC
>TRBJ1-3|few|NA|TRBV6-5
CASSSQGTGNTIYF
TGTGCCAGCAGTTCCCAGGGTACTGGAAACACCATATATTTT
>TRBJ1-1|NA|NA|TRBV18
CASSPSWGMNTEAFF
TGTGCCAGCTCACCTAGTTGGGGCATGAACACTGAAGCTTTCTTT
>TRBJ2-7|NA|NA|TRBV18
CASSGNIVLRLQYF
TGTGCCAGCTCAGGAAACATCGTTCTACGGCTCCAGTACTTC
>TRBJ2-7|few|NA|TRBV11-2
CASSYPSYEQYF
TGTGCCAGCAGCTATCCGAGCTACGAGCAGTACTTC
>TRBJ2-1|NA|TRBD2|TRBV5-1
CASSPGTIGNEQFF
TGCGCCAGCAGTCCCGGGACTATAGGGAATGAGCAGTTCTTC
>TRBJ1-2|NA|TRBD1|TRBV7-9
CASSLEEGARHGYTF
TGTGCCAGCAGCTTAGAAGAGGGGGCGAGGCATGGCTACACCTTC
>TRBJ2-2|NA|TRBD2|TRBV14
CASSPLAGLSSGVGELFF
TGTGCCAGCAGCCCCCTCGCGGGACTATCTTCTGGGGTCGGGGAGCTGTTTTTT
>TRBJ2-1|NA|TRBD2|TRBV30
CAWSAPGLAEQFF
TGTGCCTGGAGTGCGCCGGGACTAGCAGAGCAGTTCTTC
>TRBJ1-1|NA|NA|TRBV6-1
CASSNDKYTEAFF
TGTGCCAGCAGTAACGACAAATACACTGAAGCTTTCTTT
>TRBJ2-7|few|NA|TRBV19
CASSVQGYEQYF
TGTGCCAGTAGTGTTCAGGGCTACGAGCAGTACTTC
>TRBJ2-2|NA|TRBD2|TRBV4-1
CASSPGLAVNTGELFF
TGCGCCAGCAGCCCGGGACTAGCGGTAAACACCGGGGAGCTGTTTTTT
>TRBJ1-5|NA|TRBD1|TRBV7-6
CASSPGTGTQPQHF
TGTGCCAGCAGTCCCGGGACAGGGACTCAGCCCCAGCATTTT
>TRBJ2-7|NA|TRBD2|TRBV27
CASSFLAGSYEQYF
TGTGCCAGCAGTTTTCTAGCGGGATCCTACGAGCAGTACTTC
>TRBJ2-4|NA|TRBD1|TRBV5-1
CASSLRDRGNIQYF
TGCGCCAGCAGTTTAAGGGACAGGGGGAACATTCAGTACTTC
>TRBJ1-1|NA|NA|TRBV19
CASSRGTEAFF
TGTGCCAGTAGTAGGGGAACTGAAGCTTTCTTT
>TRBJ1-2|once|NA|TRBV7-3
CASSLDPGPSGGYTF
TGTGCCAGCAGCTTAGATCCAGGGCCCTCGGGCGGCTACACCTTC
>TRBJ2-3|once|TRBD2|TRBV29-1
CSARGEGVNTDTQYF
TGCAGCGCGCGGGGGGAGGGAGTGAACACAGATACGCAGTATTTT
>TRBJ2-1|NA|TRBD2|TRBV9
CASSVGGSLDNEQFF
TGTGCCAGCAGCGTAGGCGGGAGTCTCGACAATGAGCAGTTCTTC
>TRBJ2-5|NA|NA|TRBV5-5
CASSIGGRDVETQYF
TGTGCCAGCAGCATTGGGGGGAGAGATGTGGAGACCCAGTACTTC
>TRBJ1-2|NA|NA|TRBV29-1
CSVEPWEGAANYGYTF
TGCAGCGTTGAACCCTGGGAAGGGGCAGCTAACTATGGCTACACCTTC
>TRBJ2-6|once|TRBD2|TRBV7-2
CASSLWGGRGSGANVLTF
TGTGCCAGCAGCTTATGGGGCGGGAGGGGTTCTGGGGCCAACGTCCTGACTTTC
>TRBJ2-2|NA|TRBD2|TRBV6-5
CASSYTSGSHTGELFF
TGTGCCAGCAGTTACACTAGCGGGAGTCACACCGGGGAGCTGTTTTTT